These 3 T cell receptor beta chains were sequenced from one sample in a study of blood T cell repertoires in COVID-19. Clones were sequenced by immunoSEQ multiplex PCR, and TCRdb holds only the in-frame ones, with some missing. This table holds roughly 100,000 clones, 75% to 90% found once. The sequencing sample was made of peripheral blood. The receptors derive from a human donor in a cohort sampled during active COVID-19.

This chain links TRBV5-8 with TRBJ1-2; no definite D call. This CDR3 has 16 amino acids. V gave up 1 base and J gave up 4 bases, with 17 bases separating them. From germline, CDR1 is SGHTS and CDR2 YDEGEE. The CDR3 nucleotides read TGTGCCAGCAGCTTGCGGGGAGTCCTTTCATCCTATGGCTACACCTTC. It codes for CASSLRGVLSSYGYTF.

J is TRBJ2-7 and V is TRBV4-2, with 12 bases lining up with TRBD2. Germline lookup yields CDR1 LGHNA and CDR2 YNFKEQ. CDR3 size: 16 residues. The V and J ends lost 4 bases and 2 bases, in that order; junction bases with no gene match: 6. This CDR3 is CASSPRTSGDTYEQYF. The DNA of the CDR3 is TGTGCCAGCAGCCCGCGGACTAGCGGGGACACCTACGAGCAGTACTTC.

The rearrangement links TRBV7-2 to TRBJ2-5; unclear D gene. The length of the CDR3 is 11 residues. Per germline, CDR1 SGHTA and CDR2 FQGNSA. V lost 3 bases to trimming and J lost 9 bases, with 8 bases between them. CDR3 loop: CASSLSEAQYF. CDR3 DNA: TGTGCCAGCAGCTTGTCCGAGGCCCAGTACTTC.